This T cell receptor beta chain was identified in a study of CD8+ T cells in alopecia areata. This clone was counted between two and nine times. Once RNA had been extracted, it was reverse transcribed into cDNA to act as the sequencing template. Profiling relied on immunoSEQ multiplex PCR, and the TCRdb table lists in-frame clones only, not all of them. This sample has hundreds of thousands of clones, with 60% found just once. Treatment described: oral pan-JAK inhibitor, 5-10 mg twice daily. This TCR was recovered from a human donor with alopecia areata. The sequences come from CD4+ T cells sorted from blood, collected around week 54, from a patient treated with tofacitinib.

The CDR3 region is CASSYSGGGTEAFF. Written as DNA, the CDR3 is TGTGCCAGCAGTTACTCGGGGGGTGGCACTGAAGCTTTCTTT. V and J are TRBV6-6 and TRBJ1-1; possibly TRBD1 for D (5 bases). Germline CDR1 reads MNHNY; CDR2 reads SVGAGI (reference sequence). The length of the CDR3 is 14 residues. The V end lost 0 bases, the J end lost 4 bases, and 9 bases lay between the germline ends.